This passage covers 17 T cell receptor beta chains from one sample sequenced in a study of radiation and T cells in renal cell carcinoma. Profiled with immunoSEQ multiplex PCR; TCRdb holds only in-frame clones, not every one. Altogether about 140,000 clones are present, 75% to 90% being singletons, with the ten largest covering 20% to 25%. The time point: baseline pretreatment blood. Stated treatment: 15 Gy SBRT to primary tumor, nephrectomy 4 weeks later. The material sequenced was blood, taken from a patient whose treatment included radiotherapy and nephrectomy. Receptors originate from a woman between 45 and 65 years old with renal cell carcinoma.

The gene calls are TRBV6-1 and TRBJ1-2, with unresolved D. V was shortened by 2 bases and J by 2 bases, with 9 bases between the two germline ends. CDR1 and CDR2 (germline): MNHNS, SASEGT. The CDR3 runs 14 residues. Here the CDR3 reads CASSEPGDNYGYTF. CDR3 DNA: TGTGCCAGCAGTGAACCGGGCGACAACTATGGCTACACCTTC.

The chain has TRBV9 and TRBJ2-3; tentatively, D is TRBD1 (5 bases). Trimming removed 5 bases at V and 6 bases at J, with 22 bases between. Germline CDR1 and CDR2: SGDLS and YYNGEE. This CDR3 comprises 16 residues. The CDR3, as DNA: TGTGCCAGCAGTCGGGCCCTGGGGCTTCAAGAGGATACGCAGTATTTT. Residues: CASSRALGLQEDTQYF.

The DNA of the CDR3 is TGTGCCAGCAGCCCGCCGGACAGCGGGAATGAAAAACTGTTTTTT. Translated: CASSPPDSGNEKLFF. The chain couples TRBV7-9 to TRBJ1-4; possible D gene TRBD1, 6 bases. Germline V gene sequence: CDR1 SEHNR, CDR2 FQNEAQ (reference sequence). Trimming took off 5 bases at V and 5 bases at J, with 15 bases between the two ends. The CDR3 is 15 amino acids. Full variable domain (missing parts from reference TRBV7-9 and TRBJ1-4): DTGVSQNPRHKITKRGQNVTFRCDPISEHNRLYWYRQTLGQGPEFLTYFQNEAQLEKSRLLSDRFSAERPKGSFSTLEIQRTEQGDSAMYLCASSPPDSGNEKLFFGSGTQLSVL.

V and J are TRBV7-2 and TRBJ2-1; D gene unclear. Germline-derived CDR1 and CDR2 are SGHTA and FQGNSA. The CDR3 totals 15 residues. Trimming removed 8 bases from V and 2 bases from J, with 16 bases in between. The CDR3 DNA reads as TGTGCCAGCGCCATTCTACACGTACCCTACAATGAGCAGTTCTTC. This gives the protein CASAILHVPYNEQFF.

The CDR3 DNA reads TGTGCCAGCAGCTTAAATGGAGGGGCTCGGAACACCGGGGAGCTGTTTTTT. Its translation is CASSLNGGARNTGELFF. The chain links TRBV7-2 to TRBJ2-2, with a tentative D call TRBD2 (6 bases). The length of the CDR3 is 17 residues. From germline, CDR1 is SGHTA and CDR2 FQGNSA. Trimming took 2 bases from V and 1 from J, leaving 14 bases between them.

V usage is TRBV6-5 and J usage is TRBJ1-1; no definite D call. Germline lookup yields CDR1 MNHEY and CDR2 SVGAGI. The germline V and J ends were trimmed by 5 bases and 4 bases, with 14 bases remaining between them. This CDR3 spans 14 amino acids. CDR3 in amino acids: CASSLDQGSTEAFF. CDR3 nucleotide sequence: TGTGCCAGCAGTCTAGATCAAGGGAGCACTGAAGCTTTCTTT.

In its sample, this clone was seen a few times. This chain uses TRBV20-1 with TRBJ1-1; the D is unclear. This CDR3 is built from 11 residues. CDR1 is DFQATT, CDR2 SNEGSKA, per germline (reference sequence). V lost 7 bases and J lost 0, with 6 bases in between. The CDR3 DNA reads TGCAGTGGTGGCTTGAACACTGAAGCTTTCTTT. Translated, it gives CSGGLNTEAFF.

Here the CDR3 DNA reads TGCGCCAGCAGCCGACTAGCGGCCCTGCGGGCAGATACGCAGTATTTT. Its translation is CASSRLAALRADTQYF. This chain joins TRBV4-3 and TRBJ2-3; 9 nucleotides align to TRBD2. The V gene's germline CDR1 is LGHNA and CDR2 YSLEER. V shed 4 bases, J shed 4 bases, and the junction held 9 bases outside the gene matches. The CDR3 sequence is 16 residues long.

The chain joins TRBV27 to TRBJ1-4; 10 bases line up with TRBD1. Germline values: CDR1 MNHEY, CDR2 SMNVEV (reference sequence). V shed 6 bases and J 7 bases; nucleotides not matched to a gene: 5. The CDR3 loop spans 14 amino acids. CDR3 nucleotide sequence: TGTGCCAGCAGCTCGGACAGGGGGTTTGAAAAACTGTTTTTT. It codes for CASSSDRGFEKLFF.

The gene calls are TRBV6-5 and TRBJ2-7; 7 positions match TRBD2. The J segment lost 4 bases and the V segment lost 6 bases, leaving 12 bases of the junction unmatched. Germline V gene lookup returns CDR1 MNHEY and CDR2 SVGAGI. This CDR3 region has 15 residues. The CDR3 is CASRPRVGGKYEQYF. CDR3 nucleotides: TGTGCCAGCAGGCCCCGGGTGGGAGGGAAGTACGAGCAGTACTTC.

This clone was detected once. V usage is TRBV9 and J usage is TRBJ2-2; no reliable D call. The CDR3 totals 14 residues. V was shortened by 0 bases and J by 2 bases, with 5 bases between the two germline ends. Germline V CDR1 and CDR2: SGDLS, YYNGEE. The CDR3 bases are TGTGCCAGCAGCGTAGTTTCTAACACCGGGGAGCTGTTTTTT. Its protein is CASSVVSNTGELFF.

The genes are TRBV28 and TRBJ1-2; D is unclear. The ends were cut back, 4 bases at V and 2 bases at J, with 11 bases in the middle. Germline V gives CDR1 MDHEN, CDR2 SYDVKM. This CDR3 has 14 residues. The CDR3 here is CASSSTTRNYGYTF. The CDR3 coding sequence is TGTGCCAGCAGTTCGACAACACGGAACTATGGCTACACCTTC.

This chain uses TRBV4-3 with TRBJ2-5; D gene ambiguous. CDR1 and CDR2 (germline): LGHNA, YSLEER. Trimming stripped 2 bases from V and 5 bases from J, with 9 bases between. CDR3 length: 13 amino acids. The CDR3 loop is CASSQNQEETQYF. CDR3 bases: TGCGCCAGCAGCCAAAATCAGGAGGAGACCCAGTACTTC.

The chain employs TRBV19 and TRBJ1-2; 7 nucleotides line up with TRBD1. CDR3 length: 14 amino acids. The germline CDR1 and CDR2 sequences are LNHDA and SQIVND (reference sequence). V was clipped by 4 bases and J by 4 bases; unmatched bases: 6. CDR3 loop: CASSTDREIYGYTF. The CDR3 DNA follows: TGTGCCAGTAGTACCGACAGGGAAATCTATGGCTACACCTTC.

The V gene is TRBV30, the J gene TRBJ1-1, with D perhaps TRBD1 (6 bases). CDR1 and CDR2 from the germline V gene are GTSNPN and SVGIG (reference sequence). The length of the CDR3 is 15 residues. The ends were cut back, 0 bases at V and 3 bases at J, with 14 bases in the middle. Here the CDR3 reads CAWSVRTAGDTEAFF. The CDR3 DNA reads TGTGCCTGGAGTGTTCGGACAGCAGGGGACACTGAAGCTTTCTTT.

This chain links TRBV30 with TRBJ1-3; a weak D match, TRBD1 (5 bases). V was trimmed by 3 bases and J by 3 bases, leaving 9 bases between them. Germline lookup yields CDR1 GTSNPN and CDR2 SVGIG (reference sequence). CDR3 size: 13 residues. CDR3 in DNA: TGTGCCTGGAGAAGGGGTTTTGGAAACACCATATATTTT. Amino acid sequence: CAWRRGFGNTIYF.

The CDR3 loop reads CASSWGPPRPGWTDTQYF. DNA of the CDR3: TGTGCCAGCAGCTGGGGGCCTCCCCGGCCTGGCTGGACAGATACGCAGTATTTT. The chain employs TRBV27 and TRBJ2-3; D perhaps matches TRBD1 (6 bases). The CDR3 is 18 residues long. Trimming left V 6 bases short and J 3 bases short, with 25 bases between. Germline V gives CDR1 MNHEY, CDR2 SMNVEV (reference sequence).